One sample yielded the 32 T cell receptor beta chains listed below, sequenced in a study of blood T cell repertoires in COVID-19. Profiled with immunoSEQ multiplex PCR; TCRdb holds only in-frame clones, not every one. The sample has some 200,000 clones; roughly 80% are singletons. The sample taken for sequencing was peripheral blood. These receptors came from a man in his thirties or forties with active or convalescent COVID-19.

This chain links TRBV9 with TRBJ2-5; 9 bases are shared with TRBD2. The CDR3 totals 16 residues. Germline trimming cut 4 bases from V and 2 bases from J; bases unmatched to any gene: 9. CDR1 SGDLS and CDR2 YYNGEE come from the germline V gene. The CDR3 loop reads CASSPHPAGGQETQYF. CDR3 DNA: TGTGCCAGCAGCCCCCATCCAGCGGGAGGTCAAGAGACCCAGTACTTC.

The chain uses TRBV14 and TRBJ2-3; D unclear. The CDR3 sequence is 13 residues long. Germline-derived CDR1 and CDR2 are SGHDN and FVKESK. V gave up 7 bases and J gave up 2 bases, with 10 bases separating them. The CDR3, as DNA: TGTGCCAGCACCCCTCTTGTCACAGATACGCAGTATTTT. It is translated as CASTPLVTDTQYF.

Regarding this clone: Other DNA sequences in this specimen translate into the identical CDR3. CDR3 in DNA: TGTGCCAGCTCACCACCGGGGGGGATCACAGATACGCAGTATTTT. Encoded protein: CASSPPGGITDTQYF. The chain recombines TRBV18 with TRBJ2-3; TRBD2 agrees at 7 bases. The CDR3 is 15 residues long. V trimming: 0 bases; J trimming: 2 bases; junction bases outside the gene matches: 2. The V gene's germline CDR1 is KGHSH and CDR2 LQKENI. Combining the CDR3 with reference TRBV18 and TRBJ2-3 gives the whole variable domain NAGVMQNPRHLVRRRGQEARLRCSPMKGHSHVYWYRQLPEEGLKFMVYLQKENIIDESGMPKERFSAEFPKEGPSILRIQQVVRGDSAAYFCASSPPGGITDTQYFGPGTRLTVL.

The CDR3 is CASRGRESPLHF. In DNA form, the CDR3 reads TGTGCCAGCAGGGGGCGTGAGTCACCCCTCCACTTT. V and J are TRBV6-6 and TRBJ1-6; D perhaps matches TRBD1 (5 bases). Germline-derived CDR1 and CDR2 are MNHNY and SVGAGI (reference sequence). The CDR3 loop spans 12 amino acids. V was clipped by 6 bases and J by 10 bases, with 10 bases between them.

The V and J genes are TRBV19 and TRBJ2-7; D is unresolved. CDR3 size: 11 residues. Per the germline V gene, CDR1 is LNHDA and CDR2 is SQIVND (reference sequence). The V end was cut by 5 bases, the J end by 2 bases, with 4 bases between. The CDR3, as DNA: TGTGCCAGTAGTCATGCCTACGAGCAGTACTTC. Amino acids: CASSHAYEQYF.

The chain recombines TRBV9 with TRBJ1-1, with a weak D call TRBD1 (5 bases). V was shortened by 7 bases and J by 0 bases, with 16 bases between the two germline ends. CDR3 size: 15 residues. In germline, CDR1 is SGDLS, CDR2 YYNGEE. The CDR3 spells CASRQGSSMNTEAFF. The CDR3 nucleotides read TGTGCCAGCCGGCAGGGCTCCTCCATGAACACTGAAGCTTTCTTT.

This sequence joins TRBV5-1 and TRBJ1-2, with D possibly being TRBD1 (5 bases). V was pared by 6 bases and J by 6 bases, with 12 bases between. The CDR3 contains 12 residues. Germline V gives CDR1 SGHRS, CDR2 YFSETQ. Written as DNA, the CDR3 is TGCGCCAGCAAAGGAGGGGCCGATGGCTACACCTTC. This translates into CASKGGADGYTF.

The chain recombines TRBV6-6 with TRBJ1-1; a possible D gene is TRBD1 (5 bases). Trimming stripped 7 bases from V and 1 base from J, with 19 bases between. The germline CDR1 and CDR2 sequences are MNHNY and SVGAGI (reference sequence). The CDR3 sequence is 16 residues long. The CDR3 coding sequence is TGTGCCAGCACCCAGACTTCGGGACTCCCGAACACTGAAGCTTTCTTT. This translates into CASTQTSGLPNTEAFF.

The rearrangement links TRBV7-2 to TRBJ1-5; weak D call: TRBD1 (5 bases). There are 18 residues in the CDR3. V lost 1 base and J 0 bases, leaving 16 bases between the germline ends. From germline, CDR1 is SGHTA and CDR2 FQGNSA. This chain's CDR3 is CASSLGSRGVYSNQPQHF. As DNA, the CDR3 is TGTGCCAGCAGCTTAGGATCCCGGGGGGTCTATAGCAATCAGCCCCAGCATTTT.

This chain joins TRBV5-1 and TRBJ2-2, with 7 bases that match TRBD1. The CDR3 covers 15 residues. Germline V gene sequence: CDR1 SGHRS, CDR2 YFSETQ. V trimming: 4 bases; J trimming: 1 base; junction bases outside the gene matches: 4. Written as DNA, the CDR3 is TGCGCCAGCAGCATGGGACAGTTGAACACCGGGGAGCTGTTTTTT. It yields the protein CASSMGQLNTGELFF.

V and J are TRBV18 and TRBJ1-5, with D perhaps TRBD1 (5 bases). V was trimmed by 6 bases and J by 2 bases, leaving 14 bases between them. The CDR3 totals 15 residues. Germline CDR1 reads KGHSH; CDR2 reads LQKENI. The CDR3 sequence: CASSEQGFGNQPQHF. The CDR3 nucleotides read TGTGCCAGCTCGGAGCAGGGATTTGGCAATCAGCCCCAGCATTTT.

The chain links TRBV2 to TRBJ1-2; 10 bases match TRBD1. This CDR3 contains 14 residues. J gave up 3 bases and V 10 bases, and 8 bases lay outside the gene matches. Germline loops: CDR1 SNHLY, CDR2 FYNNEI. The CDR3 bases are TGTGCCACTGCGGGACAGGGGACGGACTATGGCTACACCTTC. Protein product: CATAGQGTDYGYTF. The full variable domain, in which reference TRBV2 and TRBJ1-2 provide the parts outside the CDR3, is EPEVTQTPSHQVTQMGQEVILRCVPISNHLYFYWYRQILGQKVEFLVSFYNNEISEKSEIFDDQFSVERPDGSNFTLKIRSTKLEDSAMYFCATAGQGTDYGYTFGSGTRLTVV.

The genes are TRBV25-1 and TRBJ1-2; 7 nucleotides align to TRBD1. The trim removed 1 base at V and 1 base at J, leaving 9 bases unmatched. The germline gives CDR1 MGHDK, CDR2 SYGVNS. CDR3 size: 17 residues. DNA for the CDR3: TGTGCCAGCAGTGAATGGGACAGCGACAAATATAACTATGGCTACACCTTC. It translates to CASSEWDSDKYNYGYTF.

There are a few counts of this clone. The chain carries TRBV4-1 and TRBJ1-6; 7 bases align to TRBD1. The CDR3 contains 16 residues. Germline CDR1 reads MGHRA; CDR2 reads YSYEKL. J was trimmed by 3 bases and V by 0 bases; bases with no gene match: 2. The CDR3 DNA sequence: TGCGCCAGCAGCCAAGATAGGGACAGCTATAATTCACCCCTCCACTTT. It yields the protein CASSQDRDSYNSPLHF.

For the CDR3, the DNA is TGTGCCAGCAGTGACAGGGAATACGAGCAGTACTTC. Residues: CASSDREYEQYF. The gene calls are TRBV6-2 or TRBV6-3 and TRBJ2-7; TRBD1 agrees at 7 bases. The germline V gene encodes CDR1 MNHEY and CDR2 SVGEGT. CDR3 length equals 12 residues. J gave up 4 bases and V 5 bases, and 2 bases lay outside the gene matches.

This chain joins TRBV3-1 (or the pseudogene TRBV3-2) and TRBJ1-5, with 8 bases lining up with TRBD1. V was clipped by 3 bases and J by 7 bases; unmatched bases: 11. CDR3 length: 16 residues. Germline CDR1 reads LGHDT; CDR2 reads YNNKEL (reference sequence). CDR3 residues: CASSHGQGVPGQPQHF. The CDR3 DNA reads TGTGCCAGCAGCCACGGACAGGGCGTCCCTGGGCAGCCCCAGCATTTT.

CDR3 DNA sequence: TGTGCCAGCAGTGCCCAGCTAGGGACAGCTAATGAAAAACTGTTTTTT. This codes for CASSAQLGTANEKLFF. The V call is TRBV25-1, the J call TRBJ1-4; 7 nucleotides agree with TRBD1. Per the germline V gene, CDR1 is MGHDK and CDR2 is SYGVNS. J lost 3 bases, V lost 4 bases, and 8 bases had no gene match. The CDR3 spans 16 residues. The full variable domain, completed using reference TRBV25-1 and TRBJ1-4, is EADIYQTPRYLVIGTGKKITLECSQTMGHDKMYWYQQDPGMELHLIHYSYGVNSTEKGDLSSESTVSRIRTEHFPLTLESARPSHTSQYLCASSAQLGTANEKLFFGSGTQLSVL.

The V gene is TRBV12-3 or TRBV12-4, the J gene TRBJ1-2, with D unclear. This CDR3 contains 13 residues. Trimming removed 3 bases at V and 2 bases at J, with 7 bases between. This CDR3 is CASSFSVNYGYTF. CDR3 in DNA: TGTGCCAGCAGTTTCTCGGTCAACTATGGCTACACCTTC.

The V gene is TRBV19, the J gene TRBJ2-2, with 10 positions matching TRBD2. Losses at the gene ends were 7 bases for V and 5 bases for J; bases not matched to a gene: 13. This CDR3 has 17 amino acids. Looked up from germline, CDR1 is LNHDA and CDR2 is SQIVND (reference sequence). DNA of the CDR3: TGTGCCAGTACCCCTCCAGCGGGGGGGCCTAGGACCGGGGAGCTGTTTTTT. Its translation is CASTPPAGGPRTGELFF.

V and J are TRBV29-1 and TRBJ1-2; no reliable D call. Germline V gene sequence: CDR1 SQVTM, CDR2 ANQGSEA. This CDR3 comprises 11 residues. V was cut by 3 bases and J by 4 bases, with 6 bases left in between. CDR3 coding DNA: TGCAGCGTTGACGTCAGCTATGGCTACACCTTC. It encodes CSVDVSYGYTF.

The chain uses TRBV30 and TRBJ1-2, with TRBD1 identical over 8 bases. With V trimmed by 5 bases and J by 8 bases, 13 bases remained unmatched. CDR3 length: 14 amino acids. The germline gives CDR1 GTSNPN, CDR2 SVGIG (reference sequence). In nucleotides, the CDR3 is TGTGCCTGGGCTCCAGGGACAGGAGTGGACGGCTACACCTTC. The encoded protein is CAWAPGTGVDGYTF.

The chain combines TRBV15 with TRBJ1-1, with no clear D. The germline V gene has CDR1 LNHNV and CDR2 YYDKDF (reference sequence). V lost 3 bases, J lost 0 bases, and 11 bases lay in between. This CDR3 comprises 15 residues. The CDR3 region has the DNA TGTGCCACCAGCAGCAGTGCCGAAGTGAACACTGAAGCTTTCTTT. It encodes CATSSSAEVNTEAFF.

This rearrangement joins TRBV5-1 to TRBJ1-2; 9 nucleotides line up with TRBD1. CDR3 length: 13 residues. V was pared by 4 bases and J by 8 bases, with 6 bases of the junction left unmatched. Germline V gives CDR1 SGHRS, CDR2 YFSETQ. This CDR3 is CASSRDRVKGYTF. Here the CDR3 DNA reads TGCGCCAGCAGCCGGGACAGGGTGAAGGGCTACACCTTC.

V usage is TRBV13 and J usage is TRBJ2-5, with D possibly matching TRBD1 (6 bases). Germline CDR1 reads PRHDT; CDR2 reads FYEKMQ (reference sequence). V was pared by 2 bases and J by 5 bases, with 12 bases between. The CDR3 is made up of 14 amino acids. In DNA, the CDR3 is TGTGCCAGCAGCTTAAGGTCAGGGGAGGAGACCCAGTACTTC. Protein sequence: CASSLRSGEETQYF.

This clone has just one count. Here the CDR3 DNA reads TGTGCCAGCAGCCCAGGGCTAGCGGGAAAAGAGACCCAGTACTTC. It yields the protein CASSPGLAGKETQYF. The chain joins TRBV7-9 to TRBJ2-5; TRBD2 matches at 9 bases. In germline, CDR1 is SEHNR, CDR2 FQNEAQ (reference sequence). The trim removed 5 bases at V and 3 bases at J, leaving 7 bases unmatched. The CDR3 spans 15 residues.

The chain links TRBV10-2 to TRBJ1-2; no firm D call. This CDR3 contains 11 residues. Germline CDR1 is WSHSY and CDR2 is SAAADI. V was cut by 5 bases and J by 5 bases, with 6 bases left in between. For the CDR3, the DNA is TGCGCCAGCAGTCCTAGTTATGGCTACACCTTC. Translating gives CASSPSYGYTF.

The chain links TRBV4-3 to TRBJ2-7; 8 bases are shared with TRBD1. The CDR3 runs to 15 residues. Trimming removed 4 bases from V and 7 bases from J; junction bases left unmatched: 12. The germline gives CDR1 LGHNA, CDR2 YSLEER. CDR3 nucleotides: TGCGCCAGCAGCCCCCGGGACAGGACTGTACAGGAGCAGTACTTC. It is translated as CASSPRDRTVQEQYF.

The chain recombines TRBV5-5 with TRBJ2-7; weak D call: TRBD1 (6 bases). CDR1 is SGHKS and CDR2 is YYEKEE in the germline V gene (reference sequence). Trimming left V 0 bases short and J 5 bases short, with 6 bases between. The CDR3 extends over 12 amino acids. The CDR3 sequence: CASSLGGHEQYV. The CDR3 nucleotides read TGTGCCAGCAGCTTGGGGGGGCACGAGCAGTACGTC.

This chain joins TRBV6-5 and TRBJ1-5; D is ambiguous. The CDR3 spans 13 residues. CDR1 is MNHEY, CDR2 SVGAGI, per germline. V was cut by 5 bases and J by 8 bases, with 13 bases left in between. The CDR3 protein is CASSPGLLEPQHF. CDR3 sequence (DNA): TGTGCCAGCAGTCCCGGACTCCTAGAGCCCCAGCATTTT.

The rearrangement uses TRBV25-1 and TRBJ2-1; no clear D. The germline V and J ends were trimmed by 4 bases and 7 bases, with 17 bases remaining between them. CDR3 size: 15 residues. Germline V gene sequence: CDR1 MGHDK, CDR2 SYGVNS. The CDR3 is CASSGVGVQRNEQFF. The CDR3 nucleotides are TGTGCCAGCAGTGGGGTCGGAGTGCAACGGAATGAGCAGTTCTTC.

The chain uses TRBV4-3 and TRBJ1-5; the D is unclear. Germline assignment: CDR1 LGHNA and CDR2 YSLEER. The CDR3 spans 15 residues. The ends were cut back, 4 bases at V and 0 bases at J, with 10 bases in the middle. In DNA, the CDR3 is TGCGCCAGCAGCCCGTCACGGGGTAGCAATCAGCCCCAGCATTTT. Translating gives CASSPSRGSNQPQHF.

The chain links TRBV6-5 to TRBJ2-5, with 7 bases matching TRBD1. The V and J ends lost 6 bases and 7 bases, in that order; junction bases with no gene match: 11. The CDR3 consists of 14 residues. Germline V CDR1 and CDR2: MNHEY, SVGAGI. CDR3 sequence reads: CASRMNDRAGTQYF. The DNA of the CDR3 is TGTGCCAGCAGGATGAATGACAGGGCAGGGACCCAGTACTTC.